The 5 T cell receptor beta chains presented below share a single source sample, sequenced in a study of beta chain features in type 1 diabetes. Study-wide results and limits: Shortening that was moderate but significant affected the TCRB CDR3s of Type 1 diabetes patients in all four CD4+ subsets.

Their antigen targets remain unknown. The authors reverse transcribed all of the isolated RNA, so sequencing captured expressed TCRB transcripts. Libraries were prepared by immunoSEQ multiplex PCR; TCRdb keeps only in-frame clonotypes and omits some of them. This sample has 150,000 to 200,000 clones, with approximately 62% found just once. Sequenced: naive CD4+ T cells from blood. The receptors come from a man aged 25 to 40 with type 1 diabetes.

This rearrangement joins TRBV15 to TRBJ2-5; D perhaps matches TRBD1 (5 bases). CDR1 is LNHNV and CDR2 is YYDKDF in the germline V gene (reference sequence). The CDR3 totals 14 residues. Trimming stripped 1 base from V and 5 bases from J, with 11 bases between. Written as DNA, the CDR3 is TGTGCCACCAGCAGAGTAGCAGGGATCGAGACCCAGTACTTC. Protein sequence: CATSRVAGIETQYF.

V is TRBV7-2 and J is TRBJ2-3; D is unresolved. The CDR3 totals 13 residues. V lost 5 bases and J lost 4, with 10 bases in between. The germline gives CDR1 SGHTA, CDR2 FQGNSA. The CDR3 spells CASSRGRADTQYF. The CDR3, as DNA: TGTGCCAGCAGCCGTGGACGGGCAGATACGCAGTATTTT.

The rearrangement uses TRBV29-1 and TRBJ2-1, with D possibly matching TRBD2 (5 bases). The CDR3 extends over 10 amino acids. CDR1 SQVTM and CDR2 ANQGSEA come from the germline V gene. V lost 5 bases and J lost 15, with 14 bases in between. The CDR3 sequence: CSVHAEVSFF. DNA of the CDR3: TGCAGCGTTCACGCGGAGGTGTCGTTCTTC.

This chain joins TRBV29-1 and TRBJ2-5; D might be TRBD1 (6 bases). V was trimmed by 7 bases and J by 4 bases, leaving 16 bases between them. Germline assignment: CDR1 SQVTM and CDR2 ANQGSEA. This CDR3 has 13 amino acids. The CDR3, as DNA: TGCAGCGCAGCGGACAGATCGTCAGAGACCCAGTACTTC. It translates to CSAADRSSETQYF. Full variable domain (remainder filled in from reference TRBV29-1 and TRBJ2-5): SAVISQKPSRDICQRGTSLTIQCQVDSQVTMMFWYRQQPGQSLTLIATANQGSEATYESGFVIDKFPISRPNLTFSTLTVSNMSPEDSSIYLCSAADRSSETQYFGPGTRLLVL.

The chain links TRBV29-1 to TRBJ1-3; D is perhaps TRBD1 (5 bases). Germline V gene data show CDR1 as SQVTM and CDR2 as ANQGSEA. V gave up 6 bases and J gave up 4 bases, with 10 bases separating them. This CDR3 region has 12 residues. The CDR3 spells CSVGTRGNTIYF. The DNA of the CDR3 is TGCAGCGTGGGGACGAGAGGAAACACCATATATTTT.